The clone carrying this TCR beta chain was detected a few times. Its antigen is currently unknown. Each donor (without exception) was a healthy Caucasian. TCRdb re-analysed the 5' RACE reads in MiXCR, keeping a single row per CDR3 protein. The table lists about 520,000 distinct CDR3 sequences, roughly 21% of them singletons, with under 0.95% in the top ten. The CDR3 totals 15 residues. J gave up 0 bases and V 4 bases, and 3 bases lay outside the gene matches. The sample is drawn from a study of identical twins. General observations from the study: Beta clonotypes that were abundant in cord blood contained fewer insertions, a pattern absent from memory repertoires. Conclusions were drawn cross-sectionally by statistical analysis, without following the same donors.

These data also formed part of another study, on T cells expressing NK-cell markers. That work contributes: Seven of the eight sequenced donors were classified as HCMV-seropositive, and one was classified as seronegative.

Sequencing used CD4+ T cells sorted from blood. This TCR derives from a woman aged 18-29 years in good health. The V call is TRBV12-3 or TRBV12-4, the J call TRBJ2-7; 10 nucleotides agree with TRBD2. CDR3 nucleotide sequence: TGTGCCAGCAGTTCTCTAGCGGGGGCCTCCTACGAGCAGTACTTC. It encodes CASSSLAGASYEQYF.